Below, one T cell receptor beta chain is given with its context. Its antigen remains unidentified. This specimen belongs to a study of blood T cells in healthy people across ages. Primers used in a second PCR of about 6 to 11 cycles were a sample-barcoded 5' primer and a J-beta primer mix. TCRdb reprocessed the 5' RACE reads via MiXCR and lists one record per CDR3 protein. The data contain about 1.4 million distinct CDR3 sequences, roughly 64% of them singletons. General study results and limits: Any changes in expanded clonotypes were possibly confounded, as donor CMV status remained unknown.

The CDR3 is made up of 12 amino acids. Unmatched junction bases numbered 2, after V lost 7 bases and J lost 3 bases. The sample was blood. The TCR comes from a man younger than 35 in good health. The rearrangement joins TRBV12-3 or TRBV12-4 to TRBJ1-2, with 7 bases that match TRBD1. CDR3 amino acids: CASTDRDYGYTF. As DNA, the CDR3 is TGTGCCAGCACCGACAGGGACTATGGCTACACCTTC.